Presented here are 6 T cell receptor beta chains from one specimen sequenced in a study of molecular identifiers for immune sequencing clone quantification. TCRdb re-derived calls from the PCR reads in MiXCR, one entry per CDR3 protein. Among about 320,000 distinct CDR3 sequences listed, under 25% were seen once. Sequencing was done on a sample of naive CD8+ T cells from blood, with Jurkat cell RNA spiked in. The sample's subset: FACS-sorted CD8+CD4-CCR7+CD45RA+ naive T cells. These receptors were taken from a human donor in good health. Some libraries in this study had Jurkat cell RNA spiked in.

This clonotype was seen ten or more times. The chain links TRBV6-2 or TRBV6-3 to TRBJ1-5; D gene uncertain. Trimming shortened V by 1 base and J by 1 base, and 5 bases separated the two germline ends. CDR1 MNHEY and CDR2 SVGEGT come from the germline V gene. The CDR3 contains 14 residues. CDR3 in amino acids: CASSYLDSNQPQHF. The CDR3 DNA follows: TGTGCCAGCAGTTACTTGGACAGCAATCAGCCCCAGCATTTT.

A remark on this clonotype: A read error may be the cause here, since a much bigger clone is one base away. This rearrangement joins TRBV11-2 to TRBJ2-7, with D unclear. Germline loops: CDR1 SGHAT, CDR2 FQNNGV. The CDR3 covers 12 residues. The DNA of the CDR3 is TGTGCCAGCAGCCCCCGGACCTACGAGCAGCACTTC. This codes for CASSPRTYEQHF. The whole variable domain, filled in from reference TRBV11-2 and TRBJ2-7, reads EAGVAQSPRYKIIEKRQSVAFWCNPISGHATLYWYQQILGQGPKLLIQFQNNGVVDDSQLPKDRFSAERLKGVDSTLKIQPAKLEDSAVYLCASSPRTYEQHFGPGTRLTVT.

The rearrangement uses TRBV27 and TRBJ2-1, with 12 bases lining up with TRBD2. With 6 bases clipped from V and 5 bases from J, the junction kept 5 bases outside the gene matches. This CDR3 region has 15 residues. The germline V gene has CDR1 MNHEY and CDR2 SMNVEV (reference sequence). The CDR3 here is CASRKLAGGNNEQFF. The CDR3 DNA follows: TGTGCCAGCAGAAAACTAGCGGGGGGTAACAATGAGCAGTTCTTC.

This clonotype showed up just a few times. The chain carries TRBV12-3 or TRBV12-4 and TRBJ1-1, with TRBD1 identical over 7 bases. The CDR3 totals 13 residues. The V and J ends lost 10 bases and 1 base, in that order; junction bases with no gene match: 6. Here the CDR3 reads CATHRGTNTEAFF. CDR3 nucleotide sequence: TGTGCCACCCACAGGGGAACGAACACTGAAGCTTTCTTT.

This clonotype was detected a few times. The rearrangement joins TRBV9 to TRBJ1-6; 10 bases are shared with TRBD1. CDR3 length: 15 amino acids. Germline V CDR1 and CDR2: SGDLS, YYNGEE. The V segment lost 4 bases and the J segment 8 bases; nucleotides outside the gene matches: 6. The CDR3 sequence is CASSQTGGSYSPLHF. CDR3 in DNA: TGTGCCAGCAGCCAGACAGGGGGCTCATATTCACCCCTCCACTTT.

The chain carries TRBV27 and TRBJ2-3; D call uncertain. The V end was cut by 0 bases, the J end by 6 bases, with 10 bases between. Germline CDR1 MNHEY, CDR2 SMNVEV (reference sequence). The CDR3 spans 14 residues. CDR3 region: CASSLSDVLDTQYF. CDR3 nucleotide sequence: TGTGCCAGCAGTTTATCCGATGTTTTGGATACGCAGTATTTT.